Below, one TCR beta chain is given with its context. Assay used: immunoSEQ multiplex PCR; TCRdb lists only in-frame clones, some missing. The data show 130,000 or so clones, roughly 89% seen once. This entry belongs to a study of control samples from healthy donors and cancer patients. Trimming pared 4 bases from V and 4 bases from J, leaving 19 bases between. CDR1 MNHNS and CDR2 SASEGT come from the germline V gene. The CDR3 runs to 16 residues. The sequencing input was blood. The chain uses TRBV6-1 and TRBJ1-2; D unresolved. The TCR was taken from a man aged 18 to 35 in good health. The CDR3 protein is CASSGTGYYKSYGYTF. CDR3 sequence (DNA): TGTGCCAGCAGTGGAACGGGGTACTATAAGAGCTATGGCTACACCTTC.